These T cell receptor beta chains were read from a single sample in a study of Ad26.COV2.S vaccination and SARS-CoV-2 variants. Assay used: immunoSEQ multiplex PCR; TCRdb lists only in-frame clones, some missing. Of about 400,000 clones detected, approximately 91% appear once; the ten largest clones hold more than 3%. This material consisted of peripheral blood, taken in a trial of Ad26.COV2.S vaccine versus placebo. These receptors originate from a person aged 18-60 years who received the Ad26.COV2.S COVID-19 vaccine or a placebo. CDR3s leave out the opening cysteine and the closing phenylalanine or tryptophan. The order of the fields is V gene, J gene, CDR3 length, CDR3 protein.

V gene: TRBV2; J gene: TRBJ2-7; CDR3 length: 11; CDR3 protein: ASSANRGNEQY
V gene: TRBV4-1; J gene: TRBJ2-1; CDR3 length: 11; CDR3 protein: ASSQGPGSEQF
V gene: TRBV5-1; J gene: TRBJ2-7; CDR3 length: 11; CDR3 protein: ASREGTGAEQY
V gene: TRBV28; J gene: TRBJ2-2; CDR3 length: 14; CDR3 protein: ASTNLVGGQAGELF
V gene: TRBV4-1; J gene: TRBJ2-7; CDR3 length: 13; CDR3 protein: ASSQGPTTYEGQY
V gene: TRBV18; J gene: TRBJ1-1; CDR3 length: 14; CDR3 protein: ASSTRDIAGSTEAF
V gene: TRBV27; J gene: TRBJ1-3; CDR3 length: 14; CDR3 protein: ASSLSGQGPGNTIY
V gene: TRBV10-2; J gene: TRBJ2-1; CDR3 length: 14; CDR3 protein: ASSELSGGPYNEQF
V gene: TRBV30; J gene: TRBJ1-2; CDR3 length: 15; CDR3 protein: AWSLGQARTTNYGYT
V gene: TRBV5-1; J gene: TRBJ1-1; CDR3 length: 14; CDR3 protein: ASSLDVSGVNTEAF
V gene: TRBV5-1; J gene: TRBJ2-3; CDR3 length: 14; CDR3 protein: ASSTESGGITDTQY